These T cell receptor beta chains were read from a single sample in a study of identifying expanded T cells in peripheral blood. Repertoires were generated with immunoSEQ multiplex PCR, while TCRdb's copy carries only in-frame clones and drops some. The repertoire holds tens of thousands of clones, with roughly 88% as singletons. The material sequenced was blood. The source is a person aged 18 to 75 in good health. Each CDR3 is given with its conserved first and last residue. Fields, in order: J gene, clone size, V gene, D gene, CDR3 DNA, CDR3 protein. A D gene is named only where the DNA matches it firmly. Only part of the rows carry a size: once, few, many, or a class if the clone is expanded.

>TRBJ1-1|-|TRBV2|-
TGTGCCAGTCGGACAGATGTTAACACTGAAGCTTTCTTT
CASRTDVNTEAFF
>TRBJ1-6|-|TRBV19|-
TGTGCCAGTAGTATCCAGGGGCCGCCGTCGAATGCGGATTCACCCCTCCACTTT
CASSIQGPPSNADSPLHF
>TRBJ2-7|-|TRBV4-3|-
TGCGCCAGCAGCCCGTGGACTACCGCTTTGGAGCAGTACTTC
CASSPWTTALEQYF
>TRBJ2-1|-|TRBV7-3|-
TGTGCCAGCAGCTCCCAACGTTTTTCGGGAAACTCTGAGCGTGGCGATGAGCAGTTCTTC
CASSSQRFSGNSERGDEQFF
>TRBJ2-7|-|TRBV5-1|TRBD1
TGCGCCAGCAGCTCGGGCGGGACAGGGAGCTACGAGCAGTACTTC
CASSSGGTGSYEQYF
>TRBJ2-3|-|TRBV4-3|-
TGCGCCAGCAGCCGCGATGTGGGGACTGTTACAGATACGCAGTATTTT
CASSRDVGTVTDTQYF
>TRBJ2-5|few|TRBV30|-
TGTGCCTGGGGCTTAGCAGGCGAGACCCAGTACTTC
CAWGLAGETQYF
>TRBJ2-2|once|TRBV9|-
TGTGCCAGCAGCCGGCGGGTGATAGAAACCGGGGAGCTGTTTTTT
CASSRRVIETGELFF
>TRBJ2-3|-|TRBV15|-
TGTGCCACCAGCAGAGAAAGACACAACACAGATACGCAGTATTTT
CATSRERHNTDTQYF
>TRBJ1-3|-|TRBV6-1|-
TGTGCCAGCAGCGACGGCGCCTCTGGAAACACCATATATTTT
CASSDGASGNTIYF
>TRBJ2-5|-|TRBV7-8|TRBD2
TGTGCCAGCAGGGGACTAGCGGGGAGGGAGACCCAGTACTTC
CASRGLAGRETQYF
>TRBJ1-1|-|TRBV5-4|-
TGTGCCAGCAGCTCCCTCCAGAGGAACACTGAAGCTTTCTTT
CASSSLQRNTEAFF
>TRBJ1-2|-|TRBV19|-
TGTGCCAGTAGTATTAAGCCCGTGGGTCATGGCTACACCTTC
CASSIKPVGHGYTF
>TRBJ2-7|-|TRBV30|-
TGTGCCTGGAGTGTACCCCCAGGGAACCGGGAGCAGTACTTC
CAWSVPPGNREQYF
>TRBJ1-2|few|TRBV9|-
TGTGCCAGCAGCGCGGGCTTTAACTATGGCTACACCTTC
CASSAGFNYGYTF
>TRBJ2-1|-|TRBV5-5|-
TGTGCCAGCAGCTTGGATCCCCTAGAGGATGAGCAGTTCTTC
CASSLDPLEDEQFF
>TRBJ1-4|-|TRBV7-9|-
TGTGCCAGCAGCCCAGATCAAAGGGTGACGGATGAAAAACTGTTTTTT
CASSPDQRVTDEKLFF
>TRBJ2-1|-|TRBV11-2|TRBD2
TGTGCCAGCAGCCCCCGACTAGCGGGGCGATACAACAATGAGCAGTTCTTC
CASSPRLAGRYNNEQFF
>TRBJ1-3|-|TRBV18|-
TGTGCCAGCTCACCTGAGGGCCGTGGAAACACCATATATTTT
CASSPEGRGNTIYF
>TRBJ1-2|-|TRBV5-4|-
TGTGCCAGCAGCTTGGGGGGCTCAGGGGTAGTGAGCTACACCTTC
CASSLGGSGVVSYTF
>TRBJ1-1|-|TRBV19|TRBD1
TGTGCCAGTAAAATCCTGGGGACAGGGAAGGCTTTCTTT
CASKILGTGKAFF
>TRBJ2-7|-|TRBV11-3|-
TGTGCCAGCAGCTTAAACTTAGGTTCTTCCTACGAGCAGTACTTC
CASSLNLGSSYEQYF
>TRBJ1-1|-|TRBV4-2|TRBD1
TGTGCCAGCAGCCAAGATAGGACAGGGTCTTACACTGAAGCTTTCTTT
CASSQDRTGSYTEAFF
>TRBJ1-5|once|TRBV10-3|-
TGTGCCATCAGTGAGTCGGGGGGGAACCAGCCCCAGCATTTT
CAISESGGNQPQHF
>TRBJ2-7|-|TRBV9|TRBD1
TGTGCCAGCAGCGTAGAACCGGGACAGGGATACGAGCAGTACTTC
CASSVEPGQGYEQYF
>TRBJ1-3|-|TRBV7-9|TRBD1
TGTGCCAGCACCCTACAGGGGACTCGAAACACCATATATTTT
CASTLQGTRNTIYF
>TRBJ2-2|-|TRBV2|-
TGTGCCAGCAGTTCACACACCGGGGAGCTGTTTTTT
CASSSHTGELFF
>TRBJ2-1|-|TRBV5-3|-
TGTGCCAGAAGCTTGGGCTCGCCCTACAATGAGCAGTTCTTC
CARSLGSPYNEQFF
>TRBJ2-5|-|TRBV10-3|-
TGTGCCATCAGTGACCCGACTAGGAACCAAGAGACCCAGTACTTC
CAISDPTRNQETQYF
>TRBJ2-7|-|TRBV6-6|-
TGTGCCAGCAGATCACATGACAGGATTACCTACGAGCAGTACTTC
CASRSHDRITYEQYF
>TRBJ1-2|-|TRBV28|TRBD1
TGTGCCAGCAGTGGGGGACAGGGAAACTATGGCTACACCTTC
CASSGGQGNYGYTF
>TRBJ1-2|-|TRBV7-2|-
TGTGCCAGCAGTATACTCAACTATGGCTACACCTTC
CASSILNYGYTF
>TRBJ2-1|-|TRBV18|-
TGTGCCAGCTCCTCGGGGGGCACCTACAATGAGCAGTTCTTC
CASSSGGTYNEQFF
>TRBJ1-3|-|TRBV12-5|-
TGTGCTAGTGGTTTCCAAACAGGGAACTCTGGAAACACCATATATTTT
CASGFQTGNSGNTIYF
>TRBJ2-7|-|TRBV15|TRBD2
TGTGCCACCAGCATTAGCGGGGCCTACGAGCAGTACTTC
CATSISGAYEQYF
>TRBJ1-2|-|TRBV2|-
TGTGCCAGCAGTGAAGGTCGAGCTAACTATGGCTACACCTTC
CASSEGRANYGYTF
>TRBJ2-7|-|TRBV5-1|TRBD2
TGCGCCAGCAGCCCCGGACTAGCGGGAGGGTCCTACGAGCAGTACTTC
CASSPGLAGGSYEQYF
>TRBJ2-7|-|TRBV5-1|TRBD2
TGCGCCAGCAGCCCGAACGGGTTTGCGGGGGGGGAGCAGTACTTC
CASSPNGFAGGEQYF
>TRBJ1-2|few|TRBV19|-
TGTGCCAGTGGTGGATTCCCCTATGGCTACACCTTC
CASGGFPYGYTF